Listed below are T cell receptor beta chains from one sample, sequenced in a study of Ad26.COV2.S vaccination and SARS-CoV-2 variants. Profiling relied on immunoSEQ multiplex PCR, and the TCRdb table lists in-frame clones only, not all of them. Among fewer than 800,000 clones listed, 80% to 90% were seen once. The sample was peripheral blood, taken in a trial of Ad26.COV2.S vaccine versus placebo. The receptors here all came from a person aged 18-60 years who received the Ad26.COV2.S COVID-19 vaccine or a placebo. Each CDR3 is given with its conserved first and last residue.

v_gene,CDR3aa
TRBV7-2,CASSLDVYPNIQYF
TRBV5-6,CASSLARSSYNSPLHF
TRBV6-1,CASSESRGPGPTNEKLFF
TRBV7-2,CASSQGIAGGDDEQYF
TRBV15,CATRPGLAVYEQYF
TRBV4-2,CASSQDSLRSGTGELFF
TRBV5-4,CASRNGIGLGEKLFF
TRBV5-6,CASSWAGQGTNEKLFF
TRBV5-6,CASSLVAGARTDTQYF
TRBV13,CASSFEENQPQHF
TRBV2,CASSPGGGGYTF